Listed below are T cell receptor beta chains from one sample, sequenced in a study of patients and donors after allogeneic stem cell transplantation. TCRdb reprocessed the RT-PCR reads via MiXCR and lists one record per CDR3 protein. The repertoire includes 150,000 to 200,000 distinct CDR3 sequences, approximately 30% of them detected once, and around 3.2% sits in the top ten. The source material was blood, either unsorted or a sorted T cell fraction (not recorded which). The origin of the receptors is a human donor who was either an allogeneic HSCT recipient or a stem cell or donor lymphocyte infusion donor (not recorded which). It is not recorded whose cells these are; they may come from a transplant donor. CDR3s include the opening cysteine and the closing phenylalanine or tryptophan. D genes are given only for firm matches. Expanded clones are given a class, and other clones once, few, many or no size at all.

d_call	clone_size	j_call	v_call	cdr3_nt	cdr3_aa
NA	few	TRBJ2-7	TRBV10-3	TGTGCCTCCTCCCGACAAAACTACGAGCAGTACTTC	CASSRQNYEQYF
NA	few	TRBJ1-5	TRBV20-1	TGCAGTGCTATCCCCAGGGTCTTCAATCAGCCCCAGCATTTT	CSAIPRVFNQPQHF
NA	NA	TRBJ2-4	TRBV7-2	TGTGCCAGCAGCTTAGGGTCGGCGGAGTTGAGAAACATTCAGTACTTC	CASSLGSAELRNIQYF
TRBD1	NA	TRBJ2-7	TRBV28	TGTGCCAGCACGTCGGACAGGGGAACAAGCGAGCAGTACTTC	CASTSDRGTSEQYF
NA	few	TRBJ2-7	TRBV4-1	TGCGCCAGCAGCCAAGGGCACAACTACGAGCAGTACTTC	CASSQGHNYEQYF
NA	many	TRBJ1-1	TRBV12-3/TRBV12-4	TGTGCCAGCAGTCAGGGCCTTTACACTGAAGCTTTCTTT	CASSQGLYTEAFF
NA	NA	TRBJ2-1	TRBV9	TGTGCCAGCAGCCTCGAGACTCTCAACTCCTACAATGAGCAGTTCTTC	CASSLETLNSYNEQFF
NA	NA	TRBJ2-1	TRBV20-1	TGCAGTGCTAGATTGGGGGCCTCCTACAATGAGCAGTTCTTC	CSARLGASYNEQFF
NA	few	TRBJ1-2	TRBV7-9	TGTGCCAGCAGCTCATATGACCGGGACTTTAACTATGGCTACACCTTC	CASSSYDRDFNYGYTF
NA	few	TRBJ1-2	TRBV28	TGTGCCAGCAGCGGATCCACTTATGGCTACACCTTC	CASSGSTYGYTF
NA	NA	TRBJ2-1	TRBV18	TGTGCCAGCGCACCAGTAAACCATTACAATGAGCAGTTCTTC	CASAPVNHYNEQFF
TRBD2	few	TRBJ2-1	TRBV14	TGTGCCAGCAGCCAAGATCCCGGGACTAGCGGGAGGGCCGGGTACAATGAGCAGTTCTTC	CASSQDPGTSGRAGYNEQFF
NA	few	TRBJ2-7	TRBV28	TGTGCCGTCTGGGGCTACGAGCAGTACTTC	CAVWGYEQYF
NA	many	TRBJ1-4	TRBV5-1	TGCGCCAGCAGCTTAGGTGGATGGAAACTGTTTTTT	CASSLGGWKLFF
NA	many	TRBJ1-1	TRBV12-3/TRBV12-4	TGTGCCAGCACCTTGGGGTGGAGGGCTGAAGCTTTCTTT	CASTLGWRAEAFF
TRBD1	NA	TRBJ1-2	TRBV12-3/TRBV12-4	TGTGCCAGCAGTCCGACAGGGGTTTACTCCGATGGCTACACCTTC	CASSPTGVYSDGYTF
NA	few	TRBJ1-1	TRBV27	TGTGCCACCTCGCTAGATCCGGGAGGGTCCACTGAAGCTTTCTTT	CATSLDPGGSTEAFF